This is a list of T cell receptor beta chains from one sample in a study of T-cell memory formation after mild COVID-19. TCRdb reprocessed the 5' RACE reads via MiXCR and lists one record per CDR3 protein. Here the sample spans roughly 370,000 distinct CDR3 sequences, roughly 15% being singletons. Sequences were obtained from PBMCs or a T cell subset sorted from them (not recorded which). The receptors derive from a man in his late teens or twenties who had mild COVID-19 (a few samples of this study predate the infection). Cell type and time point are not known. CDR3s include the opening cysteine and the closing phenylalanine or tryptophan. Fields, in order: J gene, V gene, clone size, D gene, CDR3 protein, CDR3 DNA. The D gene is left open where the match is weak. Some rows have no size entry. The others give once, few or many, or a class for an expanded clone.

J gene: TRBJ1-5
V gene: TRBV24-1
clone size: NA
D gene: NA
CDR3 protein: CATSEAGDQPQHF
CDR3 DNA: TGTGCCACCAGTGAGGCGGGGGATCAGCCCCAGCATTTT

J gene: TRBJ1-2
V gene: TRBV4-3
clone size: NA
D gene: NA
CDR3 protein: CASSQAAYRELDGYTF
CDR3 DNA: TGCGCCAGCAGCCAAGCCGCTTACAGGGAACTCGACGGCTACACCTTC

J gene: TRBJ2-6
V gene: TRBV7-2
clone size: many
D gene: NA
CDR3 protein: CGARFAGANVLTF
CDR3 DNA: TGTGGGGCGAGATTCGCTGGGGCCAACGTCCTGACTTTC

J gene: TRBJ2-2
V gene: TRBV6-5
clone size: once
D gene: NA
CDR3 protein: CASRIGINTGELFF
CDR3 DNA: TGTGCCAGCAGGATAGGGATCAACACCGGGGAGCTGTTTTTT

J gene: TRBJ2-5
V gene: TRBV5-5
clone size: NA
D gene: NA
CDR3 protein: CASSSFSRSQETQYF
CDR3 DNA: TGTGCCAGCAGCTCCTTCAGTCGGAGCCAAGAGACCCAGTACTTC

J gene: TRBJ1-1
V gene: TRBV4-3
clone size: NA
D gene: TRBD1
CDR3 protein: CASSQRTGVRTEAFF
CDR3 DNA: TGCGCCAGCAGCCAAAGGACAGGGGTTAGAACTGAAGCTTTCTTT

J gene: TRBJ1-2
V gene: TRBV19
clone size: NA
D gene: NA
CDR3 protein: CASSITGPRANYGYTF
CDR3 DNA: TGTGCCAGTAGTATCACGGGACCGAGGGCCAACTATGGCTACACCTTC

J gene: TRBJ2-6
V gene: TRBV6-2/TRBV6-3
clone size: few
D gene: TRBD2
CDR3 protein: CASRGEGSGANVLTF
CDR3 DNA: TGTGCCAGCAGAGGGGAGGGGTCTGGGGCCAACGTCCTGACTTTC

J gene: TRBJ1-1
V gene: TRBV7-2
clone size: few
D gene: NA
CDR3 protein: CASSLQYGVDTEAFF
CDR3 DNA: TGTGCCAGCAGCCTCCAGTATGGGGTCGACACTGAAGCTTTCTTT

J gene: TRBJ2-3
V gene: TRBV19
clone size: once
D gene: TRBD1
CDR3 protein: CASSGTGPGGAQYF
CDR3 DNA: TGTGCCAGTAGTGGGACAGGGCCAGGCGGGGCGCAGTATTTT

J gene: TRBJ1-1
V gene: TRBV3-1
clone size: few
D gene: TRBD1
CDR3 protein: CASSLPGQGHGDTEAFF
CDR3 DNA: TGTGCCAGCAGCCTCCCTGGACAGGGGCACGGGGACACTGAAGCTTTCTTT

J gene: TRBJ1-5
V gene: TRBV7-2
clone size: NA
D gene: TRBD1
CDR3 protein: CASSRPGGRNQPQHF
CDR3 DNA: TGTGCCAGCAGTAGACCAGGGGGGCGCAATCAGCCCCAGCATTTT

J gene: TRBJ2-1
V gene: TRBV7-3
clone size: NA
D gene: NA
CDR3 protein: CASSNQGMRGNEQFF
CDR3 DNA: TGTGCCAGCAGTAACCAGGGGATGAGGGGCAATGAGCAGTTCTTC

J gene: TRBJ2-1
V gene: TRBV24-1
clone size: NA
D gene: NA
CDR3 protein: CATSDLRLGNEQFF
CDR3 DNA: TGTGCCACCAGTGATTTGCGGCTGGGCAATGAGCAGTTCTTC

J gene: TRBJ2-1
V gene: TRBV5-1
clone size: NA
D gene: TRBD2
CDR3 protein: CASSLLSGATYNEQFF
CDR3 DNA: TGCGCCAGCAGCCTACTTAGCGGGGCAACTTACAATGAGCAGTTCTTC

J gene: TRBJ2-7
V gene: TRBV5-1
clone size: many
D gene: NA
CDR3 protein: CASTLVSGREQYF
CDR3 DNA: TGCGCCAGCACCCTTGTATCGGGGCGCGAGCAGTACTTC

J gene: TRBJ2-3
V gene: TRBV6-5
clone size: NA
D gene: NA
CDR3 protein: CASSARGPAQYF
CDR3 DNA: TGTGCCAGCAGTGCCAGGGGCCCGGCGCAGTATTTT

J gene: TRBJ2-1
V gene: TRBV4-3
clone size: NA
D gene: TRBD2
CDR3 protein: CASSPRGRGSIEQFF
CDR3 DNA: TGCGCCAGCAGCCCCCGGGGGAGGGGATCGATTGAGCAGTTCTTC

J gene: TRBJ2-3
V gene: TRBV5-1
clone size: few
D gene: TRBD2
CDR3 protein: CASKSGVAGAPSTDTQYF
CDR3 DNA: TGCGCCAGCAAAAGCGGAGTAGCGGGGGCCCCTAGCACAGATACGCAGTATTTT

J gene: TRBJ2-3
V gene: TRBV11-1
clone size: few
D gene: NA
CDR3 protein: CASSLAGANLDTQYF
CDR3 DNA: TGTGCCAGCAGCTTAGCGGGGGCCAACCTGGATACGCAGTATTTT

J gene: TRBJ2-5
V gene: TRBV5-4
clone size: few
D gene: NA
CDR3 protein: CASSLAIFNQETQYF
CDR3 DNA: TGTGCCAGCAGCTTGGCCATCTTCAACCAAGAGACCCAGTACTTC

J gene: TRBJ2-1
V gene: TRBV7-2
clone size: many
D gene: NA
CDR3 protein: CASSPLATRGNEQFF
CDR3 DNA: TGTGCCAGCAGCCCCCTAGCAACCCGAGGCAATGAGCAGTTCTTC